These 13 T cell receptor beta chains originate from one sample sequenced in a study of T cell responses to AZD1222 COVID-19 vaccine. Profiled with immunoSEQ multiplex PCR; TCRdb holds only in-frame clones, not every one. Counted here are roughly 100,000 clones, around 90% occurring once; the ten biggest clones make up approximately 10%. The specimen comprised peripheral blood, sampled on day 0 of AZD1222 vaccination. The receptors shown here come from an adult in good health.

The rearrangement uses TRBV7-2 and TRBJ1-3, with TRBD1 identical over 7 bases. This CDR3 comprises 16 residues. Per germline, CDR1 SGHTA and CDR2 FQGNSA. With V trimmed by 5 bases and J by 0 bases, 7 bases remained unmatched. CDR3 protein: CASSQTDRVSGNTIYF. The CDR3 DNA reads TGTGCCAGCAGCCAGACAGACAGGGTCTCTGGAAACACCATATATTTT.

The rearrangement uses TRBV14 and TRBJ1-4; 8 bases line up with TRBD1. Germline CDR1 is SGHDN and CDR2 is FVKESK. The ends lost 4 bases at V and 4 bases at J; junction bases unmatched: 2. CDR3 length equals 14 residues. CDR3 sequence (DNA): TGTGCCAGCAGCCGACAGGGGATTAATGAAAAACTGTTTTTT. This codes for CASSRQGINEKLFF. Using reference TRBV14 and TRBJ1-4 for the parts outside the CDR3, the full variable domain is EAGVTQFPSHSVIEKGQTVTLRCDPISGHDNLYWYRRVMGKEIKFLLHFVKESKQDESGMPNNRFLAERTGGTYSTLKVQPAELEDSGVYFCASSRQGINEKLFFGSGTQLSVL.

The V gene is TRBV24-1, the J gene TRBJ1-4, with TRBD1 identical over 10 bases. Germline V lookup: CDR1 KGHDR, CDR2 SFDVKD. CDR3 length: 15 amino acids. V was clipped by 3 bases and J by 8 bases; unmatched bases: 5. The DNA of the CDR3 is TGTGCCACCAGTGATCCCGGGACAGGGGACGAAAAACTGTTTTTT. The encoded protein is CATSDPGTGDEKLFF.

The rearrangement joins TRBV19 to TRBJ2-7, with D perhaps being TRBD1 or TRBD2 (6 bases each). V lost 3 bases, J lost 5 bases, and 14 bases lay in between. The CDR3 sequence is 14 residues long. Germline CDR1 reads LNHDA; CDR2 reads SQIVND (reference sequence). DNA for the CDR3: TGTGCCAGTAGTATCCTACAGGGCGGGGACGAGCAGTACTTC. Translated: CASSILQGGDEQYF.

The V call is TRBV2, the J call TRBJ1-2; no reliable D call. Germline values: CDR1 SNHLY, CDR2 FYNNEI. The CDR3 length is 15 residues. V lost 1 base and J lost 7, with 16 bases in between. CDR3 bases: TGTGCCAGCAGTGAAGTGGGTCGTACTTTCGCTGGCTACACCTTC. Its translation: CASSEVGRTFAGYTF.

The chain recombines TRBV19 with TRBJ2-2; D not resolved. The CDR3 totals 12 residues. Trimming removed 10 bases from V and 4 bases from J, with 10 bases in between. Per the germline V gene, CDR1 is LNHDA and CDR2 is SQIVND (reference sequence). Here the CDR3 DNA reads TGTGCCACTGTGTTGGGCACCGGGGAGCTGTTTTTT. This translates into CATVLGTGELFF.

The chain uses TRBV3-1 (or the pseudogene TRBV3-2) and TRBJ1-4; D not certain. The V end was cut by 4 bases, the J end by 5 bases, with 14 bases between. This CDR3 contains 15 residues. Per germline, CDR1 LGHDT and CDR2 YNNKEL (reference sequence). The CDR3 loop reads CASSLITGGNEKLFF. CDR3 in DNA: TGTGCCAGCAGCCTCATTACTGGAGGAAATGAAAAACTGTTTTTT.

In DNA form, the CDR3 reads TGTGCCAGTAGATCCCGGACTTCCACCTACGAGCAGTACTTC. Translated, it gives CASRSRTSTYEQYF. The chain carries TRBV19 and TRBJ2-7; a weak D match, TRBD2 (5 bases). The V end was cut by 6 bases, the J end by 2 bases, with 14 bases between. This CDR3 has 14 residues. Per germline, CDR1 LNHDA and CDR2 SQIVND (reference sequence).

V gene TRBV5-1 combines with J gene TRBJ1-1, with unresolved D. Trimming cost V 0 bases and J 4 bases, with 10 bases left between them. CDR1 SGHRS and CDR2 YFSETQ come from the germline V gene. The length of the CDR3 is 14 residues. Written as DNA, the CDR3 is TGCGCCAGCAGCTTGGATTGGGGTGTCACTGAAGCTTTCTTT. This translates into CASSLDWGVTEAFF. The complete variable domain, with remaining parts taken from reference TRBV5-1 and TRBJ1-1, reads KAGVTQTPRYLIKTRGQQVTLSCSPISGHRSVSWYQQTPGQGLQFLFEYFSETQRNKGNFPGRFSGRQFSNSRSEMNVSTLELGDSALYLCASSLDWGVTEAFFGQGTRLTVV.

This CDR3 is CATSREVGKGPLAEQYF. The CDR3 nucleotides are TGTGCCACCAGCAGAGAGGTGGGCAAAGGGCCCCTGGCCGAGCAGTACTTC. This sequence joins TRBV15 and TRBJ2-7; D remains unclear. Germline V gene sequence: CDR1 LNHNV, CDR2 YYDKDF (reference sequence). This CDR3 spans 17 amino acids. Trimming removed 0 bases at V and 6 bases at J, with 21 bases between.

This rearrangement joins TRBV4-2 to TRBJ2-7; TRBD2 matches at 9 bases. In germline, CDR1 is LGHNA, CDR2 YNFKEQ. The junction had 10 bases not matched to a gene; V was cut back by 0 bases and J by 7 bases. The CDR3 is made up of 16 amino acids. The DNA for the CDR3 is TGTGCCAGCAGCCAAGATACGGCTAGCGGGATCCAAGAGCAGTACTTC. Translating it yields CASSQDTASGIQEQYF.

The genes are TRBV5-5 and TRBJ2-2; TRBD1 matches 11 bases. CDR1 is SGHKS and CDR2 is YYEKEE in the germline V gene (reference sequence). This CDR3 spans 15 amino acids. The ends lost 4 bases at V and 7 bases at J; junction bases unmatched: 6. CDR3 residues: CASSGQGAIIGELFF. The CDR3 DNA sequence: TGTGCCAGCAGCGGACAGGGGGCTATTATCGGGGAGCTGTTTTTT.

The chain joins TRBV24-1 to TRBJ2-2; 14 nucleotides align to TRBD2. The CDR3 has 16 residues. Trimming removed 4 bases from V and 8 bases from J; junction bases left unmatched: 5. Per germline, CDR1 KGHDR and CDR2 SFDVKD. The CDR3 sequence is CATSDPGLAGAGELFF. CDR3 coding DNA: TGTGCCACCAGTGACCCGGGACTAGCGGGAGCGGGGGAGCTGTTTTTT.